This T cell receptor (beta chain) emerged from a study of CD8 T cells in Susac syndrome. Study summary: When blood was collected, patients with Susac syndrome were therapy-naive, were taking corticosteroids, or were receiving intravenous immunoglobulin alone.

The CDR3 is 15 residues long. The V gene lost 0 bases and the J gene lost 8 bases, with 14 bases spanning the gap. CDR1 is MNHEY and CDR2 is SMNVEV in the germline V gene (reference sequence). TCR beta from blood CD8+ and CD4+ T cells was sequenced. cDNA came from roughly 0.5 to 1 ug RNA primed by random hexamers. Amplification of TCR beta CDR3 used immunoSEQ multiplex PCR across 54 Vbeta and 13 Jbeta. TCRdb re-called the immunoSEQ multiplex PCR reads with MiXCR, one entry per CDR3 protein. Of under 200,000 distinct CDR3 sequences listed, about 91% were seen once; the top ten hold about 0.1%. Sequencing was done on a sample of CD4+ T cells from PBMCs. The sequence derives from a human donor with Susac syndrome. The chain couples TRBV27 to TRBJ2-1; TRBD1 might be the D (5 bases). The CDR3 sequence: CASSLSLGLGDEQFF. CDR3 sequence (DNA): TGTGCCAGCAGTTTATCCCTCGGGCTAGGGGATGAGCAGTTCTTC.